This T cell receptor beta chain was sequenced during a study of blood T cell repertoires in COVID-19. V trimming: 3 bases; J trimming: 10 bases; junction bases outside the gene matches: 13. Germline lookup yields CDR1 SGHNT and CDR2 YYREEE (reference sequence). CDR3 length: 17 residues. This table comes from immunoSEQ multiplex PCR, and its TCRdb copy is limited to in-frame clones, with some not included. Of approximately 300,000 clones in the sample, approximately 83% were seen once. Those enrolled in Seattle joined during active infection and were followed longitudinally afterward. This sequence was found in a person aged 65-85 years with COVID-19, enrolled during active disease. This chain uses TRBV5-4 with TRBJ1-6, with 10 bases matching TRBD1. Sequences were obtained from peripheral blood. The chain's CDR3 is CASSSPRLDRGDSPLHF. CDR3 DNA: TGTGCCAGCAGCTCCCCCCGGTTGGACAGGGGGGACTCACCCCTCCACTTT.